The 26 T cell receptor beta chains given below trace back to one sample, sequenced in a study of spatial heterogeneity in lung cancer. Indicated time point: blood at routine non-recurrence follow-up after resection. TCRs were sequenced from unsorted whole RNA of tumor, nontumor lung or PBMC. TCRdb independently ran MiXCR on the 5' RACE reads; one entry per CDR3 protein. Among about 52,000 distinct CDR3 sequences, roughly 7.4% were seen once, and the ten largest hold over 30%. Material: PBMCs, obtained at follow-up. The receptors here all came from a female donor with early-stage non-small cell lung cancer.

This clonotype was picked up a small number of times. The V gene is TRBV7-6, the J gene TRBJ1-1; unclear D gene. Germline V gene sequence: CDR1 SGHVS, CDR2 FNYEAQ. The germline V and J ends were trimmed by 2 bases and 1 base, with 5 bases remaining between them. The CDR3 has 13 residues. CDR3 bases: TGTGCCAGCAGCTTACAAGAGAACACTGAAGCTTTCTTT. Translation: CASSLQENTEAFF.

This clonotype was seen a few times. The V and J genes are TRBV3-1 and TRBJ2-7; no clear D gene. Germline-derived CDR1 and CDR2 are LGHDT and YNNKEL (reference sequence). CDR3 length equals 14 residues. The germline V and J ends were trimmed by 4 bases and 1 base, with 11 bases remaining between them. The DNA of the CDR3 is TGTGCCAGCAGCCCTCGGTCGCCTTCCTACGAGCAGTACTTC. Amino acids: CASSPRSPSYEQYF.

Here the CDR3 DNA reads TGTGCCAGCAGTTCCCTCCCCCGGCAGGCTAATGAAAAACTGTTTTTT. Translation: CASSSLPRQANEKLFF. The V gene is TRBV7-8, the J gene TRBJ1-4; D is undetermined. Trimming left V 6 bases short and J 3 bases short, with 17 bases between. Germline V gene sequence: CDR1 SGHVS, CDR2 FQNEAQ. The CDR3 extends over 16 amino acids.

Ten or more counts support this clonotype. V and J are TRBV2 and TRBJ2-7, with D possibly being TRBD1 or TRBD2 (6 bases each). Per germline, CDR1 SNHLY and CDR2 FYNNEI. This CDR3 region has 16 residues. V was pared by 3 bases and J by 2 bases, with 17 bases between. CDR3 region: CASSEFGRGGAYEQYF. CDR3 sequence (DNA): TGTGCCAGCAGTGAGTTTGGCAGGGGAGGTGCCTACGAGCAGTACTTC.

This clonotype was recorded a few times. This chain links TRBV9 with TRBJ2-1; D perhaps matches TRBD2 (7 bases). Germline V gives CDR1 SGDLS, CDR2 YYNGEE. The V end was cut by 1 base, the J end by 4 bases, with 12 bases between. The CDR3 is 15 amino acids. Here the CDR3 DNA reads TGTGCCAGCAGCGTAAGAGGGGGGGAGTACAATGAGCAGTTCTTC. Encoded protein: CASSVRGGEYNEQFF.

This clonotype came up a few times. The genes are TRBV15 and TRBJ2-5; D gene ambiguous. CDR3 length equals 15 residues. Trimming took 3 bases from V and 2 from J, leaving 13 bases between them. Germline V lookup: CDR1 LNHNV, CDR2 YYDKDF (reference sequence). Here the CDR3 DNA reads TGTGCCACCAGCAGCTTGCCTCCACCGCAAGAGACCCAGTACTTC. It encodes CATSSLPPPQETQYF.

In its sample, this clonotype was seen many times. Here the CDR3 reads CASSSPGTSSYEQYF. The CDR3 nucleotides are TGTGCCAGCAGCTCCCCCGGGACGAGTTCCTACGAGCAGTACTTC. J is TRBJ2-7 and V is TRBV7-8; TRBD1 or TRBD2 may be the D gene (5 bases each). The V end was cut by 4 bases, the J end by 1 base, with 14 bases between. The CDR3 extends over 15 amino acids. Germline V lookup: CDR1 SGHVS, CDR2 FQNEAQ.

This clonotype has ten or more counts. As DNA, the CDR3 is TGTGCCAGCAGAACTAGCGGGGGAGTCCCGGAGGAGCAGTACTTC. This sequence encodes CASRTSGGVPEEQYF. The V call is TRBV12-3 or TRBV12-4, the J call TRBJ2-7, with TRBD2 matching 11 bases. V shed 6 bases, J shed 7 bases, and the junction held 11 bases outside the gene matches. The CDR3 runs 15 residues.

This clonotype showed up many times. This chain connects TRBV12-3 or TRBV12-4 to TRBJ2-3; 9 bases are shared with TRBD1. The CDR3 has 17 residues. The junction had 12 bases not matched to a gene; V was cut back by 5 bases and J by 3 bases. This CDR3 reads CASSIPSGQGWTDTQYF. DNA for the CDR3: TGTGCCAGCAGTATCCCCTCGGGACAGGGTTGGACAGATACGCAGTATTTT.

In this sample, this clonotype turned up many times. The V call is TRBV20-1, the J call TRBJ1-2; 8 bases are a match to TRBD1. V lost 6 bases, J lost 4 bases, and 13 bases stayed unmatched. CDR1 and CDR2 from the germline V gene are DFQATT and SNEGSKA (reference sequence). The CDR3 totals 15 residues. DNA of the CDR3: TGCAGTGCCGCGCGGGACCAGGGGGCGGGCTATGGCTACACCTTC. It encodes CSAARDQGAGYGYTF.

This chain joins TRBV20-1 and TRBJ2-3; 9 bases fit TRBD2. After removal of 0 bases from V and 8 bases from J, the junction contained 12 bases not matched to a gene. In germline, CDR1 is DFQATT, CDR2 SNEGSKA (reference sequence). CDR3 length: 16 residues. The CDR3 is CSARDISGGPGGTQYF. The CDR3 DNA reads as TGCAGTGCTAGAGATATTAGCGGGGGCCCGGGCGGTACGCAGTATTTT.

This clonotype was seen a handful of times. This sequence joins TRBV2 and TRBJ2-1; D uncertain. CDR1 is SNHLY, CDR2 FYNNEI, per germline. The CDR3 length is 11 residues. The V end lost 4 bases, the J end lost 9 bases, and 7 bases lay between the germline ends. The CDR3 sequence is CASSGDAEQFF. In DNA form, the CDR3 reads TGTGCCAGCAGTGGGGATGCTGAGCAGTTCTTC. The full variable domain, with the rest looked up from reference TRBV2 and TRBJ2-1, is EPEVTQTPSHQVTQMGQEVILRCVPISNHLYFYWYRQILGQKVEFLVSFYNNEISEKSEIFDDQFSVERPDGSNFTLKIRSTKLEDSAMYFCASSGDAEQFFGPGTRLTVL.

This clonotype was counted a few times. CDR3: CSARLFEGNQPQHF. The CDR3 DNA reads as TGCAGTGCTAGACTGTTCGAGGGTAATCAGCCCCAGCATTTT. This chain connects TRBV20-1 to TRBJ1-5, with D unresolved. The CDR3 sequence is 14 residues long. With 2 bases removed from V and 4 bases from J, the gap between germline ends came to 12 bases. Germline values: CDR1 DFQATT, CDR2 SNEGSKA (reference sequence).

This clonotype was seen many times. The V gene is TRBV12-3 or TRBV12-4, the J gene TRBJ2-2, with D possibly being TRBD2 (6 bases). Between the trimmed V and J ends, which lost 4 bases and 0 bases, there was a span of 18 bases. The CDR3 runs 18 residues. The CDR3 is CASSSYTPGGSNTGELFF. The CDR3 DNA sequence: TGTGCCAGCAGTTCTTACACTCCCGGGGGATCGAACACCGGGGAGCTGTTTTTT.

There are many counts of this clonotype. The chain employs TRBV7-6 and TRBJ2-7; a weak D match, TRBD1 (6 bases). CDR1 and CDR2 from the germline V gene are SGHVS and FNYEAQ. The CDR3 is 15 residues long. V lost 5 bases and J lost 7, with 21 bases in between. CDR3 nucleotides: TGTGCCAGCAGCATAAGCCGGGACACCTATCTGGAGCAGTACTTC. Translated: CASSISRDTYLEQYF. Full variable domain (missing parts from reference TRBV7-6 and TRBJ2-7): GAGVSQSPRYKVTKRGQDVALRCDPISGHVSLYWYRQALGQGPEFLTYFNYEAQQDKSGLPNDRFSAERPEGSISTLTIQRTEQRDSAMYRCASSISRDTYLEQYFGPGTRLTVT.

Of note for this clonotype: An end of the junction does not agree with germline; a read error may underlie this. V is TRBV12-3 or TRBV12-4 and J is TRBJ2-7; D possibly uses TRBD1 or TRBD2 (5 bases each). This CDR3 is built from 13 residues. Here the CDR3 DNA reads TGTGCCAGCAGTTGGTTAGGGATAGGGGAGCTGTACTTC. It encodes CASSWLGIGELYF.

The V call is TRBV7-3, the J call TRBJ1-1, with TRBD1 matching 9 bases. The V segment lost 5 bases and the J segment 3 bases; nucleotides outside the gene matches: 1. The CDR3 consists of 13 residues. Germline loops: CDR1 SGHTA, CDR2 FQGTGA. CDR3 bases: TGTGCCAGCAGCCGACAGGGGGACACTGAAGCTTTCTTT. Protein: CASSRQGDTEAFF.

This clonotype was observed at least ten times. The rearrangement joins TRBV11-3 to TRBJ2-1; D is possibly TRBD2 (6 bases). The ends were cut back, 5 bases at V and 9 bases at J, with 11 bases in the middle. The CDR3 is 12 residues long. Per germline, CDR1 SGHNT and CDR2 YENEEA. CDR3 nucleotides: TGTGCCAGCAGCCTCGCGGGGAGTGAGCAGTTCTTC. Encoded protein: CASSLAGSEQFF.

This clonotype was recorded at least ten times. The chain employs TRBV20-1 and TRBJ2-5, with D perhaps being TRBD1 or TRBD2 (5 bases each). The CDR3 extends over 14 amino acids. CDR1 is DFQATT and CDR2 is SNEGSKA in the germline V gene (reference sequence). Trimming took 6 bases from V and 4 from J, leaving 18 bases between them. CDR3 region: CSAPKSLGGETQYF. DNA of the CDR3: TGCAGTGCCCCGAAGTCCCTTGGGGGAGAGACCCAGTACTTC.

This clonotype has more than one count but fewer than ten. The chain has TRBV5-1 and TRBJ1-5; TRBD1 matches 7 bases. The CDR3 length is 14 residues. The germline CDR1 and CDR2 sequences are SGHRS and YFSETQ. V lost 3 bases and J lost 2; bases outside the gene matches: 2. The CDR3 DNA reads TGCGCCAGCAGCTCTGGACAGGGCAATCAGCCCCAGCATTTT. It encodes CASSSGQGNQPQHF.

The CDR3 DNA reads TGTGCCAGCAGCTTAGATGGCCCCCCTAGGGAAAAACTGTTTTTT. Its protein product is CASSLDGPPREKLFF. This chain connects TRBV7-9 to TRBJ1-4; D remains ambiguous. CDR3 length equals 15 residues. The V gene lost 1 base and the J gene lost 8 bases, with 14 bases spanning the gap. Germline CDR1 and CDR2: SEHNR and FQNEAQ (reference sequence).

This chain connects TRBV7-9 to TRBJ1-1, with a tentative D call TRBD1 (5 bases). Trimming removed 5 bases at V and 4 bases at J, with 17 bases between. This CDR3 spans 15 amino acids. Germline V gene lookup returns CDR1 SEHNR and CDR2 FQNEAQ (reference sequence). The chain's CDR3 is CASSLTGLMGTEAFF. As DNA, the CDR3 is TGTGCCAGCAGCCTTACAGGCCTGATGGGCACTGAAGCTTTCTTT.

This clonotype was recorded many times. The J gene is TRBJ2-7, the V gene TRBV2, with 9 bases fitting TRBD2. Germline lookup yields CDR1 SNHLY and CDR2 FYNNEI. This CDR3 is built from 15 residues. V shed 6 bases, J shed 0 bases, and the junction held 6 bases outside the gene matches. Here the CDR3 DNA reads TGTGCCAGCAGGTTCGGGACTAGCAACTCCTACGAGCAGTACTTC. Its translation is CASRFGTSNSYEQYF.

This clonotype showed up just a few times. Germline and junction disagree at one end, which may indicate a read error. J is TRBJ2-7 and V is TRBV7-7; 7 bases are shared with TRBD2. This CDR3 region has 15 residues. Germline V gene lookup returns CDR1 SSHAT and CDR2 FNYEAQ (reference sequence). The CDR3, as DNA: TGTGCTAGCAGCTTAGCTAGCGGCCGACCCTACGAGCAGTACTTC. Translating it yields CASSLASGRPYEQYF. Together with reference TRBV7-7 and TRBJ2-7, the CDR3 gives the full variable domain: GAGVSQSPRYKVTKRGQDVTLRCDPISSHATLYWYQQALGQGPEFLTYFNYEAQPDKSGLPSDRFSAERPEGSISTLTIQRTEQRDSAMYRCASSLASGRPYEQYFGPGTRLTVT.

This clonotype came up a few times. The genes are TRBV7-2 and TRBJ2-3; 14 positions agree with TRBD2. The germline gives CDR1 SGHTA, CDR2 FQGNSA. The ends lost 5 bases at V and 0 bases at J; junction bases unmatched: 10. This CDR3 comprises 19 residues. CDR3 in amino acids: CASSAPRTSGGLSTDTQYF. Here the CDR3 DNA reads TGTGCCAGCAGCGCTCCTAGGACTAGCGGGGGGCTAAGCACAGATACGCAGTATTTT.

This rearrangement joins TRBV9 to TRBJ2-1, with 7 bases that match TRBD1. The junction had 5 bases not matched to a gene; V was cut back by 2 bases and J by 3 bases. Germline CDR1 is SGDLS and CDR2 is YYNGEE. CDR3 length: 15 amino acids. The CDR3 nucleotides read TGTGCCAGCAGCGTTTCGGGACAGCTCTACAATGAGCAGTTCTTC. Translated: CASSVSGQLYNEQFF.